Following are 19 T cell receptor beta chains from one sample sequenced in a study of blood T cells in healthy people across ages. Primed by a sample-barcoded 5' primer and a J-beta primer mix, a second PCR proceeded for 7 to 11 cycles. Each CDR3 protein is one row after TCRdb ran MiXCR on the 5' RACE reads. The sample carries 1.5 million to 2 million distinct CDR3 sequences, roughly 30% recorded once. Sequencing was carried out using blood. The receptors here all came from a woman under 40 in good health.

At least ten counts were recorded for this clonotype. The chain is built from TRBV7-6 and TRBJ2-7; D remains ambiguous. Germline assignment: CDR1 SGHVS and CDR2 FNYEAQ. This CDR3 contains 15 residues. With 1 base removed from V and 0 bases from J, the gap between germline ends came to 10 bases. CDR3 in DNA: TGTGCCAGCAGCTTAGGGTTCCATAGCTCCTACGAGCAGTACTTC. This translates into CASSLGFHSSYEQYF.

In this sample, this clonotype turned up many times. V gene TRBV27 combines with J gene TRBJ2-7; TRBD2 matches 8 bases. The CDR3 runs 15 residues. J lost 3 bases, V lost 2 bases, and 6 bases had no gene match. Germline assignment: CDR1 MNHEY and CDR2 SMNVEV (reference sequence). CDR3 residues: CASSLAGTRGYEQYF. The CDR3 DNA follows: TGTGCCAGCAGTTTAGCCGGGACTAGAGGCTACGAGCAGTACTTC.

The CDR3 sequence is CASAASGSYEQYF. The CDR3 DNA reads TGTGCCAGCGCGGCATCGGGGAGTTACGAGCAGTACTTC. This chain links TRBV2 with TRBJ2-7; D may be TRBD2 (5 bases). From germline, CDR1 is SNHLY and CDR2 FYNNEI. Trimming removed 8 bases from V and 4 bases from J, with 15 bases in between. CDR3 length: 13 amino acids.

This chain links TRBV19 with TRBJ1-1; D gene unclear. CDR1 and CDR2 from the germline V gene are LNHDA and SQIVND (reference sequence). Trimming took 7 bases from V and 3 from J, leaving 9 bases between them. This CDR3 spans 12 amino acids. The CDR3 spells CASISGYTEAFF. The CDR3 DNA reads as TGTGCCAGTATATCTGGATACACTGAAGCTTTCTTT.

The rearrangement joins TRBV5-1 to TRBJ2-3; no clear D. This CDR3 comprises 15 residues. The germline gives CDR1 SGHRS, CDR2 YFSETQ. Deletions cut 5 bases from V and 1 base from J, with 14 bases between. Here the CDR3 reads CASSPSALRTDTQYF. DNA for the CDR3: TGCGCCAGCAGTCCATCGGCCCTACGCACAGATACGCAGTATTTT.

The chain is built from TRBV27 and TRBJ2-3; tentative D call: TRBD1 (5 bases). CDR3 length: 14 residues. V lost 5 bases, J lost 8 bases, and 17 bases lay in between. CDR1 is MNHEY, CDR2 SMNVEV, per germline (reference sequence). CDR3 nucleotides: TGTGCCAGCAGTCCTGACAGTATCATCGGTACGCAGTATTTT. Protein product: CASSPDSIIGTQYF.

Many counts were recorded for this clonotype. One end of the junction is discordant with germline, which a read error may explain. This chain joins TRBV12-3 or TRBV12-4 and TRBJ2-1; D is possibly TRBD1 (5 bases). The CDR3 covers 16 residues. The CDR3 loop is CASSIGWGVTYDEQFF. The CDR3 region has the DNA TGTGCCAGCAGTATCGGTTGGGGCGTAACCTACGATGAGCAGTTCTTC.

The chain uses TRBV6-6 and TRBJ1-2; weak D call: TRBD1 (6 bases). V was shortened by 10 bases and J by 4 bases, with 16 bases between the two germline ends. This CDR3 comprises 13 residues. The germline CDR1 and CDR2 sequences are MNHNY and SVGAGI (reference sequence). The CDR3 DNA reads as TGTGCCATCAGGACGGGGGCAACCTATGGCTACACCTTC. Protein sequence: CAIRTGATYGYTF.

This clonotype was counted many times. The J gene is TRBJ2-5, the V gene TRBV3-1; D may be TRBD1 or TRBD2 (7 bases each). Per the germline V gene, CDR1 is LGHDT and CDR2 is YNNKEL (reference sequence). Trimming left V 4 bases short and J 4 bases short, with 19 bases between. The CDR3 loop spans 16 amino acids. CDR3 sequence: CASSLRGRGRGETQYF. The CDR3 DNA follows: TGTGCCAGCAGCCTCAGGGGGAGGGGGCGAGGAGAGACCCAGTACTTC.

The chain couples TRBV5-5 to TRBJ2-1; maybe TRBD2 (6 bases). The CDR3 sequence is 15 residues long. Per germline, CDR1 SGHKS and CDR2 YYEKEE (reference sequence). V lost 4 bases, J lost 6 bases, and 17 bases lay in between. CDR3 region: CASSPLLAISNEQFF. CDR3 DNA: TGTGCCAGCAGCCCATTACTAGCAATCAGCAATGAGCAGTTCTTC.

The chain employs TRBV2 and TRBJ2-2; no reliable D call. This CDR3 region has 14 residues. V lost 6 bases and J 7 bases, leaving 15 bases between the germline ends. CDR1 is SNHLY and CDR2 is FYNNEI in the germline V gene. The CDR3 bases are TGTGCCAGCAGGCCCCTAAAGAGTGACGGGGAGCTGTTTTTT. It translates to CASRPLKSDGELFF.

This clonotype was counted between two and nine times. The genes are TRBV20-1 and TRBJ2-3; 7 nucleotides line up with TRBD2. CDR3 size: 14 residues. The junction had 7 bases not matched to a gene; V was cut back by 6 bases and J by 1 base. Looked up from germline, CDR1 is DFQATT and CDR2 is SNEGSKA (reference sequence). CDR3 sequence reads: CSATTSPRTDTQYF. For the CDR3, the DNA is TGCAGTGCCACGACTAGCCCCCGCACAGATACGCAGTATTTT.

In this sample, this clonotype turned up a few times. The V and J genes are TRBV12-3 or TRBV12-4 and TRBJ2-7; tentatively, D is TRBD1 or TRBD2 (5 bases each). Trimming pared 0 bases from V and 5 bases from J, leaving 11 bases between. The CDR3 runs 14 residues. The CDR3 nucleotides read TGTGCCAGCAGTTTAGCCGCAGGGAGCCACGAGCAGTACTTC. Translation gives CASSLAAGSHEQYF.

This clonotype was observed a handful of times. This chain connects TRBV4-1 to TRBJ2-7; TRBD1 agrees at 9 bases. The CDR3 is 18 residues long. Per germline, CDR1 MGHRA and CDR2 YSYEKL. V shed 3 bases, J shed 2 bases, and the junction held 14 bases outside the gene matches. This chain's CDR3 is CASSHMPGGTGQPYEQYF. The CDR3 nucleotides are TGCGCCAGCAGCCACATGCCTGGAGGGACAGGGCAACCCTACGAGCAGTACTTC.

This chain uses TRBV27 with TRBJ1-4; D is unclear. The CDR3 has 13 residues. Germline V CDR1 and CDR2: MNHEY, SMNVEV (reference sequence). Trimming left V 3 bases short and J 10 bases short, with 12 bases between. CDR3: CASSFEGGGKLFF. The CDR3, as DNA: TGTGCCAGCAGTTTTGAGGGAGGCGGAAAACTGTTTTTT.

The chain combines TRBV2 with TRBJ1-1; TRBD1 is a possible D gene (6 bases). The CDR3 length is 14 residues. Germline-derived CDR1 and CDR2 are SNHLY and FYNNEI. Trimming pared 4 bases from V and 1 base from J, leaving 10 bases between. The CDR3 coding sequence is TGTGCCAGCAGTGCAAGGGGGGAGAACACTGAAGCTTTCTTT. This codes for CASSARGENTEAFF. Full variable domain (outside the CDR3, taken from reference TRBV2 and TRBJ1-1): EPEVTQTPSHQVTQMGQEVILRCVPISNHLYFYWYRQILGQKVEFLVSFYNNEISEKSEIFDDQFSVERPDGSNFTLKIRSTKLEDSAMYFCASSARGENTEAFFGQGTRLTVV.

Concerning this clonotype: Relative to the germline gene, one junction end is altered; a read error may explain this. The V gene is TRBV4-1, the J gene TRBJ2-7; 9 bases are a match to TRBD1. This CDR3 is 15 amino acids long. Germline V gene sequence: CDR1 MGHRA, CDR2 YSYEKL. The CDR3, as DNA: TGCGCCAGCAGCCAAGATCGACAGGGGGTCTACGGGCAGTACTTC. Amino acids: CASSQDRQGVYGQYF.

This clonotype showed up many times. V usage is TRBV4-3 and J usage is TRBJ2-1; tentative D call: TRBD2 (6 bases). The V end lost 1 base, the J end lost 5 bases, and 15 bases lay between the germline ends. The CDR3 totals 16 residues. Per germline, CDR1 LGHNA and CDR2 YSLEER. The CDR3: CASSQVPYGRNNEQFF. Here the CDR3 DNA reads TGCGCCAGCAGCCAAGTCCCTTACGGGAGAAACAATGAGCAGTTCTTC.

As to this clonotype: The junction shows a germline mismatch at one end, possibly a read error. The genes are TRBV30 and TRBJ2-1; perhaps TRBD1 as D (6 bases). The CDR3 length is 13 residues. CDR1 is GTSNPN, CDR2 SVGIG, per germline (reference sequence). CDR3 amino acids: CASRDKNRNEQVF. The CDR3 bases are TGTGCCAGCCGGGACAAGAACCGCAATGAGCAGGTCTTC.